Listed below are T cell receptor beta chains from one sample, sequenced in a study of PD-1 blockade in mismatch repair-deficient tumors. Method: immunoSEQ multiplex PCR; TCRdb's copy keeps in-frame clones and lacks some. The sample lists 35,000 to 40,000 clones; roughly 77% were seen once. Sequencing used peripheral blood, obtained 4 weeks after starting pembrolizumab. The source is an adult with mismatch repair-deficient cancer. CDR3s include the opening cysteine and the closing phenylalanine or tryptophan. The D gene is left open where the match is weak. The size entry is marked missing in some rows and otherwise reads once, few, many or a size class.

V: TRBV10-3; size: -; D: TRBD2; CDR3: CAISESRLAKETQYF
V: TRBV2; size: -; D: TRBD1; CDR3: CASSEWGRGQIRTYEQYF
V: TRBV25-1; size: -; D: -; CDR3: CASSDSGAGNTIYF
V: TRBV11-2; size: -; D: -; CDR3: CASSLGIQSEAFF
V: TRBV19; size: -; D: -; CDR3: CASREAHGRHEQYF
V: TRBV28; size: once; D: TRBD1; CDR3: CASSPAGTDDKEQYF
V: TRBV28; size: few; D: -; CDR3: CASSLTWGSNQPQHF
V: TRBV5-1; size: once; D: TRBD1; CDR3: CASRRDRGRTEAFF
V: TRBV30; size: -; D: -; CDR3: CAWSEKETQYF
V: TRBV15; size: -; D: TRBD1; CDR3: CATSPTGYNQPQHF
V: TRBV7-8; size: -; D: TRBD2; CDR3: CASSSGSTGELFF
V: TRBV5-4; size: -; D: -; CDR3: CASSLAADYEQYF
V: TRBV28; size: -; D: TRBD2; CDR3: CASSSSGLRPYEQYF
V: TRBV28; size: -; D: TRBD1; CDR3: CATNPGTGSSYRNTIYF
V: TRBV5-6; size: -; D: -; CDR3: CASSPMGVGTGELFF
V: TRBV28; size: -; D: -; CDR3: CASSPTSTDIQYF
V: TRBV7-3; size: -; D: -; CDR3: CASSTTGTGVDTQYF
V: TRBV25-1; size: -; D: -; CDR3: CASTETSTDTQYF
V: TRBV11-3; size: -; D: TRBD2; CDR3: CASSAGTSVTYEQYF
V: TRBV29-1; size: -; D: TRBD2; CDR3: CSVTRTSGYTDTQYF
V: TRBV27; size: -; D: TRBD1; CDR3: CASSFGAGGREQYF
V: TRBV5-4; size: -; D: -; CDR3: CASSYGVGLYEQYF
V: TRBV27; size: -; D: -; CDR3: CASSLGLYSYEQYF
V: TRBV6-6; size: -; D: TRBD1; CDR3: CASSYSTGGIYEQYF
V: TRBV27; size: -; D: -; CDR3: CASSLGPVLTFNSPLHF
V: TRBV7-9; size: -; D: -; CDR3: CASTVAGTENTEAFF
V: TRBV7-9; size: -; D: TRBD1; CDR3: CASSPTGVPGANVLTF
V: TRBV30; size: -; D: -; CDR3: CAWITNRPSGANVLTF
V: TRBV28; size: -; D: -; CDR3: CASNFGNTEAFF
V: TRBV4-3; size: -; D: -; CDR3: CASSQGEGLGETQYF
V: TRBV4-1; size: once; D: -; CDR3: CASSQGTEWSSYEQYF
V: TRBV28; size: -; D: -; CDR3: CASSFLTYEQYF
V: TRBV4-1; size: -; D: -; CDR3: CASSFGQTSYNEQFF
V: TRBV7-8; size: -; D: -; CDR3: CASTIAETYNEQFF
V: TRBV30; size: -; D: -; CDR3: CAWSGVPYEQYF
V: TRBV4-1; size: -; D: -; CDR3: CASSLGTKETQYF
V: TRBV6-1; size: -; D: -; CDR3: CASSPLQGAGEKLFF
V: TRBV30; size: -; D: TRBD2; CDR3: CAWSPGSGRGIF
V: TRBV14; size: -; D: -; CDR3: CASSQGAGTEAFF
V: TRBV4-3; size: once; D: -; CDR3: CASSQDKGSGNTIYF
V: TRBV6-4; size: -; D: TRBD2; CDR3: CASSVPSPTSESSYEQYF